Listed below are T cell receptor beta chains from one sample, sequenced in a study of T cell changes during pregnancy in multiple sclerosis. Profiling relied on immunoSEQ multiplex PCR, and the TCRdb table lists in-frame clones only, not all of them. This sample yields about 73,000 clones, of which 90% are seen a single time; 9.5% belongs to the top ten. The sample in question was peripheral blood, obtained after pregnancy. The source of these receptors is a female donor in good health, enrolled as a control in a pregnancy study. CDR3s include the opening cysteine and the closing phenylalanine or tryptophan. Fields, in order: D gene, V gene, clone size, J gene, CDR3 length, CDR3 protein, CDR3 DNA. A D gene is named only where the DNA matches it firmly. Size is omitted from some rows. Given values are once, few, many or a class for expanded clones.

D: .; V: TRBV2; size: .; J: TRBJ1-2; length: 13; CDR3: CASRPQGNYGYTF; DNA: TGTGCCAGCAGACCCCAGGGGAACTATGGCTACACCTTC
D: .; V: TRBV5-1; size: .; J: TRBJ2-2; length: 13; CDR3: CASSSLPAGELFF; DNA: TGCGCCAGCAGCTCCCTTCCGGCCGGGGAGCTGTTTTTT
D: .; V: TRBV6-1; size: .; J: TRBJ2-7; length: 16; CDR3: CASSEDAGASSYEQYF; DNA: TGTGCCAGCAGTGAAGACGCGGGGGCTTCCTCCTACGAGCAGTACTTC
D: .; V: TRBV7-9; size: .; J: TRBJ1-5; length: 14; CDR3: CASSWDTSNQPQHF; DNA: TGTGCCAGCAGCTGGGACACAAGCAATCAGCCCCAGCATTTT
D: .; V: TRBV29-1; size: .; J: TRBJ1-2; length: 14; CDR3: CSAIIMASGGGYTF; DNA: TGCAGCGCAATAATTATGGCGAGCGGGGGTGGCTACACCTTC
D: .; V: TRBV5-1; size: .; J: TRBJ1-1; length: 14; CDR3: CASRDSGVNTEAFF; DNA: TGCGCCAGCAGGGACAGCGGGGTGAACACTGAAGCTTTCTTT
D: TRBD1; V: TRBV5-1; size: .; J: TRBJ1-1; length: 15; CDR3: CASSPQGLEATEAFF; DNA: TGCGCCAGCAGCCCACAGGGGTTGGAGGCCACTGAAGCTTTCTTT
D: TRBD2; V: TRBV7-2; size: few; J: TRBJ2-2; length: 13; CDR3: CASSPSGLGELFF; DNA: TGTGCCAGCAGCCCTAGCGGGCTCGGGGAGCTGTTTTTT
D: .; V: TRBV7-9; size: .; J: TRBJ1-2; length: 14; CDR3: CASSVRRVYYGYTF; DNA: TGTGCCAGCAGCGTCCGCAGGGTATACTATGGCTACACCTTC
D: .; V: TRBV5-1; size: few; J: TRBJ2-1; length: 15; CDR3: CASSLDGSPLNEQFF; DNA: TGCGCCAGCAGCTTGGATGGGAGCCCCCTAAATGAGCAGTTCTTC
D: .; V: TRBV5-4; size: .; J: TRBJ2-7; length: 14; CDR3: CASSWGLNSYEQYF; DNA: TGTGCCAGCAGCTGGGGCCTTAACTCCTACGAGCAGTACTTC
D: TRBD2; V: TRBV19; size: .; J: TRBJ2-7; length: 14; CDR3: CASSGAGGPYEQYF; DNA: TGTGCCAGTAGTGGGGCGGGAGGGCCCTACGAGCAGTACTTC
D: TRBD1; V: TRBV7-6; size: .; J: TRBJ1-2; length: 15; CDR3: CASSLSGTGHYGYTF; DNA: TGTGCCAGCAGCTTAAGTGGGACAGGCCACTATGGCTACACCTTC
D: .; V: TRBV28; size: .; J: TRBJ2-7; length: 14; CDR3: CASSPDSRSYEQYF; DNA: TGTGCCAGCAGTCCGGACAGCCGCTCCTACGAGCAGTACTTC
D: TRBD1; V: TRBV10-3; size: .; J: TRBJ1-2; length: 20; CDR3: CAISESVAGDRVSVNYGYTF; DNA: TGTGCCATCAGTGAGTCGGTGGCGGGGGACAGGGTATCAGTCAACTATGGCTACACCTTC
D: TRBD1; V: TRBV29-1; size: .; J: TRBJ2-3; length: 13; CDR3: CSVDRGRTDTQYF; DNA: TGCAGCGTGGACAGGGGGCGGACAGATACGCAGTATTTT
D: TRBD1; V: TRBV30; size: .; J: TRBJ2-7; length: 14; CDR3: CAWSSGTGAYEQYF; DNA: TGTGCCTGGAGTTCCGGGACAGGAGCCTACGAGCAGTACTTC
D: TRBD2; V: TRBV10-3; size: .; J: TRBJ2-7; length: 13; CDR3: CATGVAGWYEQYF; DNA: TGTGCCACCGGAGTAGCGGGATGGTACGAGCAGTACTTC
D: TRBD1; V: TRBV19; size: .; J: TRBJ1-6; length: 15; CDR3: CASNRGDRDNSPLHF; DNA: TGTGCCAGTAACAGGGGCGACAGGGATAATTCACCCCTCCACTTT
D: TRBD2; V: TRBV7-9; size: .; J: TRBJ2-7; length: 16; CDR3: CASSLRLAGLTYEQYF; DNA: TGTGCCAGCAGCTTAAGACTAGCGGGCTTAACCTACGAGCAGTACTTC
D: .; V: TRBV7-8; size: .; J: TRBJ1-1; length: 16; CDR3: CASSHGAGAWNTEAFF; DNA: TGTGCCAGCAGCCACGGGGCGGGGGCATGGAACACTGAAGCTTTCTTT
D: TRBD2; V: TRBV10-3; size: .; J: TRBJ2-5; length: 15; CDR3: CAISGGLAGGETQYF; DNA: TGTGCCATCAGCGGGGGACTAGCGGGAGGAGAGACCCAGTACTTC
D: TRBD1; V: TRBV6-5; size: once; J: TRBJ1-2; length: 14; CDR3: CASSYEGQGSGYTF; DNA: TGTGCCAGCAGTTATGAGGGACAGGGCTCTGGCTACACCTTC
D: TRBD1; V: TRBV10-2; size: .; J: TRBJ2-7; length: 15; CDR3: CASSELGQGSYEQYF; DNA: TGCGCCAGCAGTGAGTTGGGACAGGGCTCCTACGAGCAGTACTTC
D: .; V: TRBV5-5; size: .; J: TRBJ2-3; length: 12; CDR3: CASSRVADTQYF; DNA: TGTGCCAGCAGTCGAGTAGCAGATACGCAGTATTTT